This is a list of T cell receptor beta chains from one sample in a study of cytomegalovirus exposure and HLA in healthy donors. TCRdb keeps only in-frame clones here, not all; method: immunoSEQ multiplex PCR. The profile covers approximately 140,000 clones, with about 86% appearing a single time and approximately 8.5% taken by the ten largest. Sequenced input: PBMCs. The receptors derive from a woman aged 18-29 years in good health and CMV-seropositive. CDR3s include the opening cysteine and the closing phenylalanine or tryptophan. D genes are given only for firm matches. The listing skips clone size in some rows; elsewhere it reads once, few, many or a size class.

V	J	D	size	DNA	CDR3
TRBV9	TRBJ2-7	TRBD2	NA	TGTGCCAGCAGCCCCCAGGCTGGTCGCGGGAGGGCCCTCTACGAGCAGTACTTC	CASSPQAGRGRALYEQYF
TRBV5-1	TRBJ2-5	NA	NA	TGCGCCAGCAGCTTGTCGGGGGACTTGGGGGAGACCCAGTACTTC	CASSLSGDLGETQYF
TRBV5-6	TRBJ2-4	NA	many	TGTGCCAGCAGCTTGGCCCCCTGGACAGTACTAGCCAAAAACATTCAGTACTTC	CASSLAPWTVLAKNIQYF
TRBV7-9	TRBJ1-5	NA	NA	TGTGCCAGCAGCTTAGGGCGACACCCAGGCCAGCCCCAGCATTTT	CASSLGRHPGQPQHF
TRBV20-1	TRBJ2-7	NA	NA	TGCAGTGCTAACAGGGTAACCGAGCAGTACTTC	CSANRVTEQYF
TRBV5-1	TRBJ2-7	TRBD1	NA	TGCGCCAGCAGCTACAGGGGAGACGAGCAGTACTTC	CASSYRGDEQYF
TRBV7-2	TRBJ2-7	TRBD2	NA	TGTGCCAGCAGCTCCGATTCACTAGCGGGGGCAACCTACGAGCAGTACTTC	CASSSDSLAGATYEQYF
TRBV10-3	TRBJ2-7	TRBD1	NA	TGTGCCATCAGGGAACCGGGACAGGGCGAGTACGAGCAGTACTTC	CAIREPGQGEYEQYF
TRBV4-3	TRBJ2-3	TRBD2	NA	TGCGCCAGCAGCCAAAACCCCACTAGCGGGGGAAGGGATACGCAGTATTTT	CASSQNPTSGGRDTQYF
TRBV28	TRBJ2-1	NA	NA	TGTGCCAGCAGTTCCCTTACCTACAATGAGCAGTTCTTC	CASSSLTYNEQFF
TRBV10-1	TRBJ2-7	TRBD2	NA	TGCGCCAGCAGTCCCTCGGTAGCGGGAGTTCGCTACGAGCAGTACTTC	CASSPSVAGVRYEQYF
TRBV2	TRBJ2-7	NA	NA	TGTGCCACCTCCTACGGTTCCTACGAGCAGTACTTC	CATSYGSYEQYF
TRBV28	TRBJ1-2	TRBD1	NA	TGTGCCAGCAGCTTCCCGGGACAGTTACATAACTATGGCTACACCTTC	CASSFPGQLHNYGYTF
TRBV10-3	TRBJ1-1	TRBD1	NA	TGTGCCATCGATCAAACCGGGACAGGGGACGGTGAAGCTTTCTTT	CAIDQTGTGDGEAFF
TRBV19	TRBJ1-5	NA	NA	TGTGCCAGTAGTATAGCGACAGTTCATCAGCCCCAGCATTTT	CASSIATVHQPQHF
TRBV7-6	TRBJ2-1	TRBD2	NA	TGTGCCAGCACGGGGGGGCCATGGGATGAGCAGTTCTTC	CASTGGPWDEQFF
TRBV1	TRBJ1-4	NA	NA	TGCACCAGCAGCCAAGTTCGAGCCCCATCCGGAGGAGGAAAACTGTTTTTT	CTSSQVRAPSGGGKLFF
TRBV7-9	TRBJ2-7	TRBD1	NA	TGTGCCAGCAGCTTCCAGGGGGCCTACGAGCAGTACTTC	CASSFQGAYEQYF
TRBV5-1	TRBJ2-2	TRBD2	NA	TGCGCCAGCAGCTTGGCCCTAGCGGGATCCGGGGAGCTGTTTTTT	CASSLALAGSGELFF
TRBV19	TRBJ1-1	NA	NA	TGTGCCAGTAGTTCCAGGGGTGTCACTGAAGCTTTCTTT	CASSSRGVTEAFF
TRBV5-1	TRBJ2-7	NA	NA	TGCGCCAGCAGCTGGGGGACTTCCTACGAGCAGTACTTC	CASSWGTSYEQYF
TRBV15	TRBJ1-1	NA	NA	TGTGCCACCAGCAGACCCGACAGGCCAGGGGTAGCTTTCTTT	CATSRPDRPGVAFF
TRBV29-1	TRBJ2-7	TRBD2	NA	TGCAGCGTTGTTAGCGGGAGGTCATTCGAGCAGTACTTC	CSVVSGRSFEQYF
TRBV14	TRBJ1-5	TRBD1	NA	TGTGCCAGCAGCCAACCGGGACAGCTCAATCAGCCCCAGCATTTT	CASSQPGQLNQPQHF
TRBV29-1	TRBJ1-1	NA	NA	TGCAGCGTTGAAGTAACGACAGTGGCTTTCTTT	CSVEVTTVAFF
TRBV28	TRBJ2-2	TRBD1	NA	TGTGCCAGCTTACAGGGGCTGAACACCGGGGAGCTGTTTTTT	CASLQGLNTGELFF
TRBV19	TRBJ1-6	TRBD1	NA	TGTGCCAGTAGTACGTTACGACAGGGTTATAATTCACCCCTCCACTTT	CASSTLRQGYNSPLHF
TRBV5-1	TRBJ1-6	NA	few	TGCGCCAGCGCTACCGGGAGTTCAAATTCACCCCTCCACTTT	CASATGSSNSPLHF
TRBV9	TRBJ2-1	TRBD2	NA	TGTGCCAGCAGCCCGGGACTAGCGGACAATGAGCAGTTCTTC	CASSPGLADNEQFF
TRBV5-4	TRBJ2-1	NA	NA	TGTGCCAGCAGCGGACTGAAAAACGGGAATGAGCAGTTCTTC	CASSGLKNGNEQFF
TRBV30	TRBJ1-5	NA	once	TGTGCCTGGAGTCTCAGGGGAAATCAGCCCCAGCATTTT	CAWSLRGNQPQHF
TRBV7-8	TRBJ2-1	TRBD2	NA	TGTGCCAGCAGCAAGACTAGCGGGGTTTCCTACAATGAGCAGTTCTTC	CASSKTSGVSYNEQFF
TRBV9	TRBJ1-5	TRBD1	NA	TGTGCCAGCAGCAAAATCCGGGACAGACGTGCAGATAGCAATCAGCCCCAGCATTTT	CASSKIRDRRADSNQPQHF
TRBV28	TRBJ1-2	NA	NA	TGTGCCAGCAGCGACAGCTATGGCTACACCTTC	CASSDSYGYTF
TRBV2	TRBJ2-3	NA	NA	TGTGCCAGCAGGGAGCCCCTCATAGACTTTAGAACCACAGATACGCAGTATTTT	CASREPLIDFRTTDTQYF
TRBV7-3	TRBJ2-7	TRBD2	NA	TGTGCCAGCACACAGACTAGCGGCCCCTACGAGCAGTACTTC	CASTQTSGPYEQYF